This entry concerns a single T cell receptor beta chain. Its specificity is not known. This entry comes from a study of T-cell memory formation after mild COVID-19. Study background: TCR clusters showed largely donor specificity.

TCRdb re-derived calls from the 5' RACE reads in MiXCR, one entry per CDR3 protein. This sample yields hundreds of thousands of distinct CDR3 sequences, of which around an eighth are seen a single time; around 21% belongs to the top ten. The germline gives CDR1 DFQATT, CDR2 SNEGSKA (reference sequence). V gave up 5 bases and J gave up 6 bases; unmatched junction bases: 4. The CDR3 covers 13 residues. Study results and limitations: Proof of SARS-CoV-2 specificity was absent for the second-wave clones that crested on day 37. From day 15 to 85, contracting clones were balanced between CD4 and CD8, whereas later expanders leaned toward CD4+.

This sequence was found in a man between 18 and 29 years old who had mild COVID-19 (a few samples of this study predate the infection). Cell type and time point are not known. The source material was PBMCs or a T cell subset sorted from them (not recorded which). The V gene is TRBV20-1, the J gene TRBJ1-6; the match to TRBD1 covers 7 bases. The CDR3 spells CSAAGTVNSPLHF. The DNA of the CDR3 is TGCAGTGCTGCCGGGACAGTTAATTCACCCCTCCACTTT.